These T cell receptor beta chains were read from a single sample in a study of CD8 T cells in Susac syndrome. TCRdb redid the calling of the immunoSEQ multiplex PCR reads with MiXCR, one entry per CDR3 protein. The sample contains tens of thousands of distinct CDR3 sequences, over 90% of which appear only once. The sample consisted of CD8+ T cells from PBMCs. All receptors derive from a human donor with Susac syndrome. CDR3s include the opening cysteine and the closing phenylalanine or tryptophan. Each record gives: D gene, clone size, V gene, CDR3 length, J gene, CDR3 protein, CDR3 DNA. The D gene is left open where the match is weak. Clone size appears in some rows only: once, few, many, or a class for an expanded clone.

>-|-|TRBV29-1|10|TRBJ2-1
CSVRDNEQFF
TGCAGCGTCCGAGACAATGAGCAGTTCTTC
>-|-|TRBV9|19|TRBJ2-3
CASSTRSSGLSMYTDTQYF
TGTGCCAGCAGCACCCGTTCTTCCGGACTCTCTATGTACACAGATACGCAGTATTTT
>-|-|TRBV30|13|TRBJ2-5
CAWTPPYQETQYF
TGTGCCTGGACTCCGCCATACCAAGAGACCCAGTACTTC
>-|-|TRBV6-1|17|TRBJ1-3
CASSPDRAVAVGNTIYF
TGTGCCAGCAGCCCTGATCGGGCAGTCGCGGTTGGAAACACCATATATTTT
>-|-|TRBV3-1|13|TRBJ1-5
CASSQRTDQPQHF
TGTGCCAGCAGCCAACGCACCGACCAGCCCCAGCATTTT
>-|-|TRBV20-1|14|TRBJ2-1
CSARDRSGYNEQFF
TGCAGTGCAAGAGACAGGTCGGGTTACAATGAGCAGTTCTTC
>-|few|TRBV20-1|14|TRBJ1-1
CSARPRTANTEAFF
TGCAGTGCTAGGCCAAGGACGGCGAACACTGAAGCTTTCTTT
>TRBD2|-|TRBV15|15|TRBJ2-1
CATSRSGIGVNEQFF
TGTGCCACCAGCAGAAGCGGGATTGGTGTCAATGAGCAGTTCTTC
>-|-|TRBV20-1|13|TRBJ1-2
CSAPAGEDYGYTF
TGCAGTGCTCCTGCCGGGGAGGACTATGGCTACACCTTC
>-|-|TRBV19|14|TRBJ2-5
CASSSMGEVETQYF
TGTGCCAGTAGCTCGATGGGAGAGGTGGAGACCCAGTACTTC
>-|-|TRBV20-1|10|TRBJ1-2
CSARRDGYTF
TGCAGTGCTAGAAGAGATGGCTACACCTTC
>-|-|TRBV6-2/TRBV6-3|14|TRBJ2-1
CASSYGGAFNEQFF
TGTGCCAGCAGTTATGGGGGAGCGTTCAATGAGCAGTTCTTC
>-|-|TRBV11-1|12|TRBJ2-7
CASRGSTYEQYF
TGTGCCAGCAGAGGCAGTACCTACGAGCAGTACTTC
>TRBD2|-|TRBV5-6|17|TRBJ2-3
CASSLRLAGAVTDTQYF
TGTGCCAGCAGCTTGAGACTAGCGGGAGCCGTCACAGATACGCAGTATTTT
>TRBD2|-|TRBV9|16|TRBJ2-3
CASSVFGAGGTDTQYF
TGTGCCAGCAGCGTATTTGGAGCGGGAGGCACAGATACGCAGTATTTT
>TRBD1|few|TRBV29-1|13|TRBJ2-7
CSVGRGIGYEQYF
TGCAGCGTTGGCAGGGGGATTGGGTACGAGCAGTACTTC
>-|once|TRBV13|14|TRBJ1-1
CASSLGQQQREAFF
TGTGCCAGCAGCTTAGGCCAGCAGCAGCGAGAGGCTTTCTTT
>TRBD1|once|TRBV4-3|16|TRBJ2-1
CASSQDRQGPYNEQFF
TGCGCCAGCAGCCAAGATCGACAGGGCCCTTACAATGAGCAGTTCTTC
>TRBD1|-|TRBV12-3/TRBV12-4|15|TRBJ1-2
CASSRALGTGDGYTF
TGTGCCAGCAGCCGTGCACTTGGGACAGGGGATGGCTACACCTTC